A single TCR beta chain is shown here with its context. These data come from a study of tumor T cells in aggressive B-cell lymphoma. Clones were read by immunoSEQ multiplex PCR, and TCRdb kept only the in-frame ones, dropping some. The sample carries thousands of clones, around 92% recorded once. The sequenced sample was tumor tissue. The receptor's source is an adult with diffuse large B cell lymphoma.

The CDR3 loop is CASSYPGQDGYTF. DNA for the CDR3: TGTGCCAGCAGTTACCCCGGACAGGATGGCTACACCTTC. The gene calls are TRBV6-5 and TRBJ1-2, with 7 bases that match TRBD1. Germline trimming cut 2 bases from V and 6 bases from J; bases unmatched to any gene: 3. Germline V gene lookup returns CDR1 MNHEY and CDR2 SVGAGI. This CDR3 region has 13 residues.